Below, 3 T cell receptor beta chains from the same sample are listed, as sequenced in a study of T cell responses to AZD1222 COVID-19 vaccine. Measured with immunoSEQ multiplex PCR; TCRdb has only the in-frame clones, and not every one. The sample carries some 100,000 clones, 87% recorded once. This specimen was peripheral blood, taken on day 0 of AZD1222 vaccination. These receptors were collected from an adult in good health.

The chain links TRBV6-6 to TRBJ1-1, with 9 bases matching TRBD1. V lost 5 bases to trimming and J lost 10 bases; unmatched junction nucleotides: 23. Germline loops: CDR1 MNHNY, CDR2 SVGAGI (reference sequence). This CDR3 comprises 18 residues. The CDR3 DNA reads TGTGCCAGCAGTCGCCCGACCGGGACAGGGCTTGATCGAGAAATAGCTTTCTTT. Protein: CASSRPTGTGLDREIAFF.

The chain employs TRBV11-2 and TRBJ2-5; D remains unclear. CDR1 is SGHAT, CDR2 FQNNGV, per germline. This CDR3 region has 11 residues. With 3 bases removed from V and 3 bases from J, the gap between germline ends came to 2 bases. CDR3 nucleotides: TGTGCCAGCAGCTTTGAAGAGACCCAGTACTTC. Protein sequence: CASSFEETQYF.

J is TRBJ1-2 and V is TRBV9; D unresolved. V shed 0 bases and J shed 0 bases, with 9 bases lying between them. The CDR3 extends over 15 amino acids. The germline V gene encodes CDR1 SGDLS and CDR2 YYNGEE. This chain's CDR3 is CASSVGPGPNYGYTF. CDR3 coding DNA: TGTGCCAGCAGCGTAGGGCCAGGTCCTAACTATGGCTACACCTTC.